These 15 T cell receptor beta chains share one sample of origin, sequenced in a study of blood T cell repertoires in COVID-19. Measured with immunoSEQ multiplex PCR; TCRdb has only the in-frame clones, and not every one. The sample contains hundreds of thousands of clones, approximately 83% of which appear only once. Sequencing was carried out using peripheral blood. Source of these receptors: a woman between 25 and 40 years old with COVID-19, enrolled during active disease.

This clone has more than one count but fewer than ten. The chain joins TRBV3-1 (or the pseudogene TRBV3-2) to TRBJ1-3; no reliable D call. Germline values: CDR1 LGHDT, CDR2 YNNKEL (reference sequence). Trimming removed 2 bases from V and 4 bases from J, with 9 bases in between. The CDR3 spans 14 residues. The CDR3 nucleotides are TGTGCCAGCAGCCAATTAATGTCCGGAAACACCATATATTTT. The encoded protein is CASSQLMSGNTIYF.

The chain employs TRBV5-4 and TRBJ2-6, with D perhaps matching TRBD1 (6 bases). This CDR3 is built from 16 residues. Germline values: CDR1 SGHNT, CDR2 YYREEE (reference sequence). Trimming shortened V by 4 bases and J by 2 bases, and 13 bases separated the two germline ends. The DNA of the CDR3 is TGTGCCAGCAGCCCAATGGCAGGGGCTGGGGCCAACGTCCTGACTTTC. It specifies CASSPMAGAGANVLTF.

The chain couples TRBV9 to TRBJ1-3; 7 bases line up with TRBD1. Germline CDR1 is SGDLS and CDR2 is YYNGEE. CDR3 length equals 16 residues. J gave up 2 bases and V 0 bases, and 5 bases lay outside the gene matches. Here the CDR3 reads CASSVEQGGAGNTIYF. In DNA form, the CDR3 reads TGTGCCAGCAGCGTAGAGCAGGGGGGAGCTGGAAACACCATATATTTT.

This chain links TRBV3-1 (or the pseudogene TRBV3-2) with TRBJ1-6; 8 nucleotides match TRBD1. The V and J ends lost 6 bases and 5 bases, in that order; junction bases with no gene match: 21. This CDR3 is 20 amino acids long. Germline lookup yields CDR1 LGHDT and CDR2 YNNKEL (reference sequence). DNA of the CDR3: TGTGCCAGCAGGCCCCGAACAGGGGGAGTCGGAGTACCGAATAATTCACCCCTCCACTTT. Amino acids: CASRPRTGGVGVPNNSPLHF.

The V gene is TRBV18, the J gene TRBJ2-5; 9 bases match TRBD1. The germline CDR1 and CDR2 sequences are KGHSH and LQKENI. The CDR3 runs to 15 residues. Trimming removed 2 bases from V and 5 bases from J; junction bases left unmatched: 6. The CDR3 is CASSPYRGREETQYF. In DNA form, the CDR3 reads TGTGCCAGCTCACCATACAGGGGGCGCGAGGAGACCCAGTACTTC.

The V gene is TRBV4-2, the J gene TRBJ1-2; D is perhaps TRBD1 (5 bases). Germline values: CDR1 LGHNA, CDR2 YNFKEQ. V dropped 0 bases and J dropped 2 bases, with 19 bases sitting between them. This CDR3 has 18 amino acids. This CDR3 is CASSQDRAGQSTNYGYTF. The CDR3 bases are TGTGCCAGCAGCCAAGACCGGGCAGGGCAGAGCACGAACTATGGCTACACCTTC.

This chain links TRBV5-4 with TRBJ2-7; maybe TRBD2 (5 bases). V dropped 4 bases and J dropped 6 bases, with 14 bases sitting between them. Germline values: CDR1 SGHNT, CDR2 YYREEE (reference sequence). The CDR3 runs to 13 residues. The CDR3 loop is CASSHEAGAEQYF. The CDR3 coding sequence is TGTGCCAGCAGCCATGAGGCGGGTGCCGAGCAGTACTTC.

V usage is TRBV10-3 and J usage is TRBJ2-1; possibly TRBD2 for D (6 bases). The CDR3 loop spans 15 amino acids. The germline gives CDR1 ENHRY, CDR2 SYGVKD. Trimming stripped 7 bases from V and 6 bases from J, with 19 bases between. The CDR3 DNA reads TGTGCCATCAAGACCGGGACTGGAATTCTCAATGAGCAGTTCTTC. Translating gives CAIKTGTGILNEQFF.

In its sample, this clone was seen once. The chain has TRBV12-3 or TRBV12-4 and TRBJ1-4, with D unresolved. CDR3 length: 13 residues. Trimming pared 6 bases from V and 4 bases from J, leaving 9 bases between. The CDR3 DNA follows: TGTGCCAGCAGGGGCAGCCGTAATGAAAAACTGTTTTTT. Translating gives CASRGSRNEKLFF.

The CDR3 region is CASSQDRGGQGTEAFF. CDR3 coding DNA: TGCGCCAGCAGCCAAGATAGAGGGGGTCAAGGCACTGAAGCTTTCTTT. The chain uses TRBV4-1 and TRBJ1-1; TRBD1 might be the D (6 bases). From germline, CDR1 is MGHRA and CDR2 YSYEKL. Between the trimmed V and J ends, which lost 0 bases and 4 bases, there was a span of 15 bases. The CDR3 consists of 16 residues.

The rearrangement links TRBV3-1 (or the pseudogene TRBV3-2) to TRBJ2-7; 8 bases are shared with TRBD1. Germline CDR1 is LGHDT and CDR2 is YNNKEL (reference sequence). The CDR3 consists of 16 residues. The trim removed 0 bases at V and 5 bases at J, leaving 9 bases unmatched. CDR3 in amino acids: CASSQESVTGVHEQYF. The CDR3, as DNA: TGTGCCAGCAGCCAAGAGTCCGTGACAGGGGTCCACGAGCAGTACTTC.

The chain couples TRBV27 to TRBJ2-7; TRBD2 matches 11 bases. The CDR3 is 16 residues long. Germline CDR1 is MNHEY and CDR2 is SMNVEV (reference sequence). Trimming cost V 0 bases and J 1 base; bases outside gene matches: 2. The CDR3: CASSLSTSGASYEQYF. As DNA, the CDR3 is TGTGCCAGCAGTTTATCGACTAGCGGGGCATCCTACGAGCAGTACTTC.

The chain couples TRBV7-2 to TRBJ2-3, with D perhaps TRBD1 (6 bases). Trimming stripped 5 bases from V and 5 bases from J, with 17 bases between. This CDR3 region has 15 residues. Germline V CDR1 and CDR2: SGHTA, FQGNSA. The CDR3: CASSPGGQGKDTQYF. CDR3 DNA sequence: TGTGCCAGCAGCCCTGGTGGGCAGGGGAAAGATACGCAGTATTTT.

The rearrangement joins TRBV4-3 to TRBJ2-1; TRBD2 matches at 7 bases. This CDR3 comprises 17 residues. CDR1 is LGHNA and CDR2 is YSLEER in the germline V gene. V shed 0 bases, J shed 0 bases, and the junction held 5 bases outside the gene matches. The CDR3 nucleotides are TGCGCCAGCAGCCAAGATGTGGCTAGCGGCTCCTACAATGAGCAGTTCTTC. Translation gives CASSQDVASGSYNEQFF.

The V call is TRBV6-5, the J call TRBJ1-1; D remains ambiguous. This CDR3 is 14 amino acids long. V was cut by 4 bases and J by 5 bases, with 14 bases left in between. Per the germline V gene, CDR1 is MNHEY and CDR2 is SVGAGI. In DNA, the CDR3 is TGTGCCAGCAGTTCGGACCACACGGGAACTGAAGCTTTCTTT. It codes for CASSSDHTGTEAFF.